These 9 T cell receptor beta chains were all obtained from the same sample, sequenced in a study of cytomegalovirus exposure and HLA in healthy donors (dated by TCRdb to about 2017). Libraries were built with the immunoSEQ multiplex PCR assay. The multiplex PCR relied on a mix of 60 forward primers for TCR Vbeta segments and 13 reverse primers for TCR Jbeta segments. TCRdb took this table from immuneACCESS and kept in-frame rearrangements with V and J called. Such tables lack part of the clones; where checked against another copy, unresolved V genes explain under half of the gap, and the rest is unexplained. This sample has under 200,000 clones in its table, and about 80% of those were observed once. Jointly, the top ten make up about 0.5% of the sample. Material: PBMCs. These receptors all stem from a woman between 50 and 59 years old in good health and CMV-seronegative.

The rearrangement uses TRBV4-1 and TRBJ2-7, with 7 bases that match TRBD2. The length of the CDR3 is 15 residues. V was pared by 1 base and J by 0 bases, with 3 bases of the junction left unmatched. CDR1 and CDR2 from the germline V gene are MGHRA and YSYEKL. The CDR3 is CASSQGLAASYEQYF. The CDR3 DNA is TGCGCCAGCAGCCAAGGGCTAGCGGCCTCCTACGAGCAGTACTTC.

The chain has TRBV11-1 and TRBJ2-1; D unresolved. This CDR3 contains 12 residues. The V gene lost 3 bases and the J gene lost 6 bases, with 6 bases spanning the gap. Per the germline V gene, CDR1 is SGHAT and CDR2 is FQDESV (reference sequence). In DNA, the CDR3 is TGTGCCAGCAGCTTCCCCTTCAATGAGCAGTTCTTC. Protein sequence: CASSFPFNEQFF.

This clone was counted only a few times. This chain joins TRBV19 and TRBJ2-7; 13 positions match TRBD2. Germline trimming cut 4 bases from V and 3 bases from J; bases unmatched to any gene: 12. CDR1 and CDR2 from the germline V gene are LNHDA and SQIVND (reference sequence). The CDR3 contains 18 residues. Here the CDR3 DNA reads TGTGCCAGTAGTAAATATATGGGGACTAGCGGGACCAACTACGAGCAGTACTTC. It encodes CASSKYMGTSGTNYEQYF.

The chain combines TRBV6-6 with TRBJ2-1; a possible D gene is TRBD1 (6 bases). Germline V gene data show CDR1 as MNHNY and CDR2 as SVGAGI (reference sequence). The CDR3 loop spans 16 amino acids. V was trimmed by 6 bases and J by 0 bases, leaving 15 bases between them. The CDR3 loop reads CASRWQQGSSYNEQFF. In DNA form, the CDR3 reads TGTGCCAGCAGATGGCAACAGGGAAGCTCCTACAATGAGCAGTTCTTC.

The chain combines TRBV28 with TRBJ2-2; possibly TRBD1 for D (6 bases). Deletions cut 6 bases from V and 6 bases from J, with 17 bases between. Germline V lookup: CDR1 MDHEN, CDR2 SYDVKM. This CDR3 spans 15 amino acids. The CDR3 loop is CASRYPGAGAGELFF. The CDR3 DNA reads as TGTGCCAGCAGGTACCCAGGGGCCGGAGCCGGGGAGCTGTTTTTT.

This clone turned up a few times. The chain joins TRBV19 to TRBJ1-5, with D perhaps TRBD1 (6 bases). Between the trimmed V and J ends, which lost 4 bases and 5 bases, there was a span of 9 bases. The CDR3 extends over 13 amino acids. CDR1 is LNHDA, CDR2 SQIVND, per germline (reference sequence). CDR3 sequence reads: CASSKQGDQPQHF. CDR3 DNA: TGTGCCAGTAGTAAACAGGGAGATCAGCCCCAGCATTTT.

The genes are TRBV18 and TRBJ1-4; 9 bases match TRBD1. Germline V gene lookup returns CDR1 KGHSH and CDR2 LQKENI. The trim removed 8 bases at V and 8 bases at J, leaving 6 bases unmatched. CDR3 length equals 13 residues. The CDR3 loop is CASQGQGNEKLFF. The CDR3 nucleotides are TGTGCCAGCCAAGGACAGGGGAACGAAAAACTGTTTTTT.

The chain uses TRBV27 and TRBJ2-1, with 11 bases fitting TRBD2. The V segment lost 3 bases and the J segment 1 base; nucleotides outside the gene matches: 5. Germline V gene data show CDR1 as MNHEY and CDR2 as SMNVEV (reference sequence). The CDR3 consists of 17 residues. In nucleotides, the CDR3 is TGTGCCAGCAGTTTGGTAGCGGGGGGGTATTCCTACAATGAGCAGTTCTTC. Residues: CASSLVAGGYSYNEQFF.

In its sample, this clone was seen once. The chain combines TRBV7-9 with TRBJ2-7, with 10 bases that match TRBD2. The length of the CDR3 is 16 residues. Germline V gene data show CDR1 as SEHNR and CDR2 as FQNEAQ (reference sequence). The V segment lost 6 bases and the J segment 5 bases; nucleotides outside the gene matches: 13. This chain's CDR3 is CASSFSGTSVPHEQYF. The CDR3 DNA is TGTGCCAGCAGTTTTTCCGGGACTAGCGTCCCCCACGAGCAGTACTTC.